Described below is a single TCR beta chain sequence and its context. Its antigen specificity is not known. Within one base of it there is no much larger clone, and no base qualities were kept. This entry belongs to a study of CD8+ T cells in alopecia areata (dated by TCRdb to 2016 to 2019). Background on the whole study: Treated patients were enrolled in an open-label pilot trial of oral tofacitinib, 5 to 10 mg twice daily, for moderate-to-severe alopecia areata. Human TCRbeta sequencing covered scalp tissue and sorted CD4+ and CD8+ peripheral blood T cells from patchy and totalis/universalis alopecia areata patients and healthy controls. immunoSEQ multiplex PCR using 35 Vbeta forward primers and 13 Jbeta reverse primers was used to amplify TCRbeta CDR3 regions. Tofacitinib was given for 6 to 18 months, followed by 6 months of follow-up off drug to assess delayed response and recurrence. High-throughput TCRbeta sequencing was used to examine T cell clonal expansion in alopecia areata in both the C3H/HeJ mouse model and human patients. RNA came from the PAXgene miRNA kit for fixed scalp, the miRNeasy kit for PBMCs, and the RNeasy kit for mouse skin. Disease severity in treated patients was measured with the SALT score, which quantifies the percentage of affected scalp surface area. Biopsies were taken from tofacitinib-treated patients at baseline and at 4 and 24 weeks of treatment, and a later scalp biopsy was taken in several of the tofacitinib-treated patients. Scalp clonality was compared among normal scalp (n=4), patchy alopecia areata scalp (n=8), and alopecia totalis/universalis scalp (n=8). On the study overall, not on this receptor specifically: Many expanded lesional clones persisted in scalp and blood during tofacitinib treatment, which may partly explain relapse after stopping treatment. Tofacitinib significantly decreased scalp clonality and the number of expanded CD8+ clones among the top 100 scalp clones. Compared with normal scalp, lesional scalp had higher clonality and more expanded CD8+ clones, particularly in alopecia totalis/universalis, a pattern that suggests antigenic drive. TCR sequences shared between patients were less clear than in mice, possibly partly because of HLA diversity in the patient population. Because the treated cohort was small and had only one nonresponder, larger studies are needed to examine links between baseline CD8+ expansion and response. Resident alphabeta T cells in normal human skin are also sequenced, complicating scalp TCR repertoire analysis, unlike mouse skin dominated by gammadelta T cells.

In the paper's terms, the time point label means: roughly 26 weeks on oral tofacitinib. Interpreted using the paper, the treatment or condition label stands for: oral pan-JAK inhibitor, 5-10 mg twice daily. Lesional scalp punch biopsies and peripheral blood were collected from alopecia areata patients. PBMCs were isolated by density centrifugation and stained for CD3, CD4 and CD8, and CD4+ and CD8+ T cells were sorted on a FACSAria. Based on the germline V gene, the CDR1 and CDR2 sequences are SNHLY and FYNNEI. Trimming accounts for 4 bases at V and 7 bases at J, while the number of junction bases matched to no gene is 11. The CDR3 runs 15 residues from the cysteine to the phenylalanine. CDR3 DNA only is kept here, 45 bases in frame from base 1. Libraries were built with the immunoSEQ multiplex PCR assay. RNA was extracted from all samples and reverse transcribed into cDNA as template for TCR sequencing. SuperScript III was used to make first-strand cDNA, primed with a 2:1 mix of oligo-dT and random hexamers. A synthetic immune receptor repertoire was used to gauge amplification bias, and whatever bias remained was removed computationally. From the authors' description of their analysis: Raw reads were preprocessed to remove errors, and CDR3 was defined according to IMGT conventions as the region from the conserved cysteine to phenylalanine. Clonality was computed by normalizing Shannon entropy by log2 of the number of productive unique TCRs and subtracting the result from 1. CD4 or CD8 identity of scalp clones was inferred by cross-referencing scalp TCRbeta sequences with sorted blood CD4 and CD8 repertoires. TCRdb provides this immuneACCESS table in a form limited to in-frame rearrangements. Some clones are lacking; in checked studies, under half of them reflect an unresolved V gene, and why the rest are absent is not known. From that table come the V and J calls and clone size; the DNA was used to work out D and trimming. The sample has some 180,000 clones on record, about 53% of them singletons. The ten biggest clones cover 10% to 14% of the sample.

Here the chain combines TRBV2 and TRBJ2-7; a stretch of 9 junction bases matches TRBD1. The TCR comes from a human donor with alopecia areata. Sequenced material: CD8+ T cells sorted from blood, taken at week 24, from a patient treated with tofacitinib. CDR3 protein: CASSVPTGGSLEQYF. In nucleotide form, the sequence is TGTGCCAGCAGTGTTCCCACAGGGGGCTCTTTAGAGCAGTACTTC.